The sequence of this T cell receptor beta chain was determined in a study of vaccination and CD4 T cells after COVID-19. At the level of the study: The stimulus for the cells was overlapping spike peptides derived from SARS-CoV-2, HCoV-NL63, HCoV-OC43 and HCoV-229E. Study results and caveats: Looking at convalescent patients, a median around 89% of reactive clones were present only post-vaccination.

With regard to this clonotype: Its target is unknown.

Once obtained from cultured CD4+ T cells, the DNA was sequenced using the Oncomine TCR Beta short-read assay. From the PCR reads, TCRdb called clonotypes with MiXCR, one entry per CDR3 protein. The sample includes fewer than 8,000 distinct CDR3 sequences, about 29% of them seen just once. The CDR3 runs to 13 residues. Between the trimmed V and J ends, which lost 7 bases and 2 bases, there was a span of 13 bases. CDR1 and CDR2 (germline): SQVTM, ANQGSEA. Treatment noted: roughly 11-day PBMC culture with coronavirus spike peptide pools or control peptides (ViraFEST assay). Investigators obtained the unexposed donor's CD4+ T cells before the COVID-19 pandemic (2011-2018). Alongside around 10 IU/ml IL-2 and roughly 9.9 ug/ml peptide pools, PBMCs were cultured at under 2.5 million per well.

The chain recombines TRBV29-1 with TRBJ2-3; perhaps TRBD2 as D (5 bases). The source of this sequence is a human donor in good health. The specimen sequenced was CD4+ T cells from blood, cultured in vitro. The CDR3: CSAVATNTDTQYF. CDR3 DNA: TGCAGCGCGGTAGCGACTAACACAGATACGCAGTATTTT.